Listed below are T cell receptor beta chains from one sample, sequenced in a study of breast tumors, draining lymph nodes, adjacent tissues. A single record per CDR3 protein comes from TCRdb applying MiXCR to the multiplex PCR reads. The profile shows some 200,000 distinct CDR3 sequences, approximately 30% of them singletons. The sequenced material came from axillary lymph node tissue. These receptors were collected from a female donor with breast cancer. Some clones in this sample may be carry-over from other donors' samples. The CDR3 runs from the conserved cysteine through the conserved F or W. Each record gives: D gene, V gene, J gene, CDR3 protein. A D gene is named only where the DNA matches it firmly.

>.|TRBV28|TRBJ2-1
CASSPRRGYNEQFF
>TRBD2|TRBV6-2/TRBV6-3|TRBJ2-5
CATHHGSGKYF
>.|TRBV15|TRBJ1-3
CATTNRESPGNTIYF
>.|TRBV6-2/TRBV6-3|TRBJ1-5
CASRPWAESSNQPQHF
>TRBD2|TRBV7-2|TRBJ2-7
CASSPQSGRAMEQYF
>.|TRBV6-1|TRBJ2-7
CASSESFSHEQYF
>TRBD1|TRBV12-3/TRBV12-4|TRBJ2-7
CASSFDRVYEQYF
>.|TRBV10-2|TRBJ2-5
CASTDGANQETQYF
>TRBD2|TRBV7-9|TRBJ2-1
CANSLGRVSGRDEQFF
>.|TRBV6-2/TRBV6-3|TRBJ2-7
CASSSYKAGPYEQYF
>TRBD1|TRBV5-1|TRBJ2-1
CASSSGQGAYNEQFF
>.|TRBV19|TRBJ2-1
CASSMGRGSSYNEQFF
>TRBD2|TRBV12-3/TRBV12-4|TRBJ2-3
CASSLIMRGATDTQYF
>.|TRBV24-1|TRBJ1-2
CATSAGTQGIGYTF
>.|TRBV11-3|TRBJ2-5
CASSALGPVETQYF
>.|TRBV20-1|TRBJ2-7
CSAGYRGMEEQYF
>.|TRBV6-4|TRBJ2-7
CAEAYDSYEQYF